This entry describes one TCR beta chain. The antigen is undetermined. Healthy individuals of Caucasian origin from Russia, aged 6 to 90, served as donors. The data are from a study of blood T cells in healthy people across ages. The study's findings and limits: Both naive CD4+ cell counts and diversity were greater in long-lived donors than in aged donors.

A second PCR of roughly 6 to 12 cycles used a sample-barcoded 5' primer and a J-beta primer mix. Each sample provided no less than 3 million CDR3-containing paired-end reads. TCRdb reprocessed the 5' RACE reads with MiXCR, giving one entry per CDR3 protein. The sample lists roughly 730,000 distinct CDR3 sequences, just over 55% occurring once. The CDR3 runs to 18 residues. The rearrangement joins TRBV21-1 to TRBJ2-3; TRBD1, the D gene given by the table, was not confirmed from the DNA. TRBV21-1 is annotated as a pseudogene. The TCR sequence derives from a man in his forties or fifties in good health. The sample comprised blood. CDR3 in amino acids: CASSKARIRDRGTDTQYF. As DNA, the CDR3 is TGTGCCAGCAGCAAAGCGCGAATACGGGACAGGGGAACAGATACGCAGTATTTT.